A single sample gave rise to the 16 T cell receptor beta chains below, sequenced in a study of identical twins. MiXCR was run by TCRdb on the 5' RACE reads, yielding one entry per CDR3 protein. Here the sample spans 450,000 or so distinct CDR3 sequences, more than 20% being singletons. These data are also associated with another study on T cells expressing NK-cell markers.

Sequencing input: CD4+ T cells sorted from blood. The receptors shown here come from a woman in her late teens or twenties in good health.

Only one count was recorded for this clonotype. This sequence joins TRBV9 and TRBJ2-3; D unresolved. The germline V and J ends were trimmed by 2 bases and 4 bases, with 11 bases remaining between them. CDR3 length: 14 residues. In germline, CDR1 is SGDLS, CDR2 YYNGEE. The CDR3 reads CASSVDYRADTQYF. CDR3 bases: TGTGCCAGCAGCGTTGATTATCGGGCAGATACGCAGTATTTT.

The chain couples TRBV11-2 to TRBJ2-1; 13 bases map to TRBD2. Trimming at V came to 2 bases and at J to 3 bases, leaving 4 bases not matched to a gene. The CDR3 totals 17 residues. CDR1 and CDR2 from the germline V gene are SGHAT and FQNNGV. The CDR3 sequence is CASSLRLAGGFYNEQFF. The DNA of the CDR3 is TGTGCCAGCAGCTTACGACTAGCGGGAGGCTTCTACAATGAGCAGTTCTTC.

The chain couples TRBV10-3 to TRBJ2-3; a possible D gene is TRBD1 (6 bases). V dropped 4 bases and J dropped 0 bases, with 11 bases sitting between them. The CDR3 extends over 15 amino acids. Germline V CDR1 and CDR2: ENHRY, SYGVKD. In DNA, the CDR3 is TGTGCCATCAGTGGAGGGGGATACAGCACAGATACGCAGTATTTT. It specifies CAISGGGYSTDTQYF.

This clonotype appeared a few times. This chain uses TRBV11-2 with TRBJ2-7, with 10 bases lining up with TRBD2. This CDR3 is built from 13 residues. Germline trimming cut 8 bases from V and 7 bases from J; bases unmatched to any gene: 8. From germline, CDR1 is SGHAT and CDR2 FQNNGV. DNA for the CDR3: TGTGCCAGCCGGCTAGCGGGAGTTCGTGAGCAGTACTTC. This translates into CASRLAGVREQYF.

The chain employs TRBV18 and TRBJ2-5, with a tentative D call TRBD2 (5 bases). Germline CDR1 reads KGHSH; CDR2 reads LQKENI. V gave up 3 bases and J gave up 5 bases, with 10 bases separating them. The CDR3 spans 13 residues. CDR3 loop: CASSPGVRETQYF. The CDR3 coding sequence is TGTGCCAGCTCACCCGGGGTTCGGGAGACCCAGTACTTC.

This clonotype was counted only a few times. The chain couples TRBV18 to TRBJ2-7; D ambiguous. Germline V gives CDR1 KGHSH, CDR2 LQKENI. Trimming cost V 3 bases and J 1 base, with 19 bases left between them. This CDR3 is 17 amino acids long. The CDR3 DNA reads TGTGCCAGCTCACCTTCTCAAACCGGGTGGTCTTCCTACGAGCAGTACTTC. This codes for CASSPSQTGWSSYEQYF.

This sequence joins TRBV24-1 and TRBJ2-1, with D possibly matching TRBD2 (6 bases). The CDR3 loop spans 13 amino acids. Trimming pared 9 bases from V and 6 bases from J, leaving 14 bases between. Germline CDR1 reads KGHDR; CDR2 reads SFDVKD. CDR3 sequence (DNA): TGTGCCACCTCTGATAGCGGATTCAATGAGCAGTTCTTC. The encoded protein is CATSDSGFNEQFF.

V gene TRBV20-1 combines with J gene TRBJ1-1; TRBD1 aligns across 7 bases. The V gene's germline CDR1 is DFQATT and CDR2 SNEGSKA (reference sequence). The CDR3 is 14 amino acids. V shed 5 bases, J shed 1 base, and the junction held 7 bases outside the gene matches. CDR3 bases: TGCAGTGCTGTCTACAGGGGCGGGAACACTGAAGCTTTCTTT. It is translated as CSAVYRGGNTEAFF.

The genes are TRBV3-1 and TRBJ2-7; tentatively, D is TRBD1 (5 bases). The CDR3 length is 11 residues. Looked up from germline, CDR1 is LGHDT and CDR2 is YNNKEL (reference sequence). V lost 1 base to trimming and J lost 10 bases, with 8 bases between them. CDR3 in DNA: TGTGCCAGCAGCCAAGGACAGAAACAGTACTTC. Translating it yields CASSQGQKQYF.

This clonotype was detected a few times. The DNA of the CDR3 is TGCAGTGTCTCCTTGCGAGGGGAGCAGTACTTC. Protein: CSVSLRGEQYF. The chain combines TRBV20-1 with TRBJ2-7, with a possible D match to TRBD2 (5 bases). V shed 7 bases and J shed 7 bases, with 14 bases lying between them. Germline CDR1 reads DFQATT; CDR2 reads SNEGSKA (reference sequence). CDR3 length: 11 residues.

CDR3 sequence reads: CASSRGGGVNDEQYF. CDR3 nucleotide sequence: TGTGCCAGCAGCCGCGGTGGGGGCGTCAACGACGAGCAGTACTTC. J is TRBJ2-7 and V is TRBV4-2, with D possibly being TRBD1 (6 bases). This CDR3 spans 15 amino acids. CDR1 LGHNA and CDR2 YNFKEQ come from the germline V gene. The V end was cut by 4 bases, the J end by 5 bases, with 18 bases between.

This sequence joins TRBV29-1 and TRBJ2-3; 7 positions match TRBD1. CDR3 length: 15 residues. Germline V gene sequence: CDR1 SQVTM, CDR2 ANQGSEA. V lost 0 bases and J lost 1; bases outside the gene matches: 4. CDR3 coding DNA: TGCAGCGTTGAAGATTATACAGGGGGCACAGATACGCAGTATTTT. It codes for CSVEDYTGGTDTQYF.

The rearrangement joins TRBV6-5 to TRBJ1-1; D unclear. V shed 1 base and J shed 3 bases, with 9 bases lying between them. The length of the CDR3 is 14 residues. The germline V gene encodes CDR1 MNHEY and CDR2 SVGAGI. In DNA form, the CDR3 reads TGTGCCAGCAGTTACTTAGGATTTGACACTGAAGCTTTCTTT. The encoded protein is CASSYLGFDTEAFF.

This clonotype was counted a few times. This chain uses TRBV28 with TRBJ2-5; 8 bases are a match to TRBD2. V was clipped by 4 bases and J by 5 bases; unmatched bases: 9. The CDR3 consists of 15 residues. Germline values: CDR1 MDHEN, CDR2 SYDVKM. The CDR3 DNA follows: TGTGCCAGCAGTTCGATCAGCGGGAGTGGGGAGACCCAGTACTTC. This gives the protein CASSSISGSGETQYF.

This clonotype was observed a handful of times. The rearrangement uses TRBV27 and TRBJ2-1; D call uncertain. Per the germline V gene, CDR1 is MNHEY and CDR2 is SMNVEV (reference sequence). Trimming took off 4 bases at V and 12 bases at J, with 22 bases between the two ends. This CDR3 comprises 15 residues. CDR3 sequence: CASSSSTGRLVVQFF. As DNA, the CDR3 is TGTGCCAGCAGTTCCTCCACTGGGCGATTGGTAGTGCAGTTCTTC.

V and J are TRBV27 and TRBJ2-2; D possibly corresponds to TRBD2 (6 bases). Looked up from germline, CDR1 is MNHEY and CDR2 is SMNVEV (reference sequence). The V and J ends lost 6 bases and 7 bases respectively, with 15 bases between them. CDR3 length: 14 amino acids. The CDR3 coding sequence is TGTGCCAGCAGCCTGGGACTTCTACACGGGGAGCTGTTTTTT. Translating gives CASSLGLLHGELFF.